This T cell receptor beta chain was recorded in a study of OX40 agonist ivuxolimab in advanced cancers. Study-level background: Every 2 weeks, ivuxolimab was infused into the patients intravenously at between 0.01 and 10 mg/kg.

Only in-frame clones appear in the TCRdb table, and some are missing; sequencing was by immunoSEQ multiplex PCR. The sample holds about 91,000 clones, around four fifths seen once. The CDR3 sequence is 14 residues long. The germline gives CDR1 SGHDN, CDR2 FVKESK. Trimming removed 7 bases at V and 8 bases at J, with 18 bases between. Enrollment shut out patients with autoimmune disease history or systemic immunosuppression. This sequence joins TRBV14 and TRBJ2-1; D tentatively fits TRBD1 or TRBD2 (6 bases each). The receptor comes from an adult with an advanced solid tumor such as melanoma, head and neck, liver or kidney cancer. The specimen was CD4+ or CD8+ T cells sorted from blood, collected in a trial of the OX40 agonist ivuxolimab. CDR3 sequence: CASNSWGAGYEQFF. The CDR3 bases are TGTGCCAGCAACTCTTGGGGGGCCGGGTATGAGCAGTTCTTC.